The 4 T cell receptor beta chains in this list originate from one sample, sequenced in a study of molecular identifiers for immune sequencing clone quantification. From the PCR reads, TCRdb called clonotypes with MiXCR, one entry per CDR3 protein. The sample yields hundreds of thousands of distinct CDR3 sequences, about 25% seen once. The material sequenced was naive CD8+ T cells from blood, with Jurkat cell RNA spiked in. Subset described: FACS-sorted CD8+CD4-CCR7+CD45RA+ naive T cells. Receptor source: a human donor in good health. Some libraries in this study had Jurkat cell RNA spiked in.

Ten or more counts support this clonotype. The genes are TRBV30 and TRBJ1-1; the D is unclear. Per the germline V gene, CDR1 is GTSNPN and CDR2 is SVGIG (reference sequence). The CDR3 loop spans 14 amino acids. Trimming took off 0 bases at V and 4 bases at J, with 12 bases between the two ends. The CDR3 region is CAWSVRWSITEAFF. CDR3 coding DNA: TGTGCCTGGAGTGTACGTTGGTCCATCACTGAAGCTTTCTTT.

The J gene is TRBJ2-2, the V gene TRBV7-8; 8 bases fit TRBD1. This CDR3 spans 15 amino acids. Trimming cost V 1 base and J 6 bases; bases outside gene matches: 4. Looked up from germline, CDR1 is SGHVS and CDR2 is FQNEAQ. CDR3 DNA: TGTGCCAGCAGCTTAGGGACAGGGAATTCCGGGGAGCTGTTTTTT. Translating it yields CASSLGTGNSGELFF.

This clonotype has more than one count but fewer than ten. Lacking the conserved final phenylalanine or tryptophan, this CDR3 likely reflects a read error. The V gene is TRBV4-3, the J gene TRBJ2-3; 12 nucleotides line up with TRBD2. CDR3 length: 18 amino acids. The V segment lost 0 bases and the J segment 6 bases; nucleotides outside the gene matches: 10. Germline CDR1 and CDR2: LGHNA and YSLEER. CDR3 in DNA: TGCGCCAGCAGCCAAGAAGGGGGACTAGCGGGCCCCCGGGATACGCAGTATTGT. Translation gives CASSQEGGLAGPRDTQYC.

This clonotype was counted only a few times. This chain links TRBV9 with TRBJ2-3; 8 bases line up with TRBD2. This CDR3 comprises 19 residues. Germline V CDR1 and CDR2: SGDLS, YYNGEE. V shed 4 bases and J 1 base; nucleotides not matched to a gene: 17. The CDR3 region has the DNA TGTGCCAGCAGCCCCCTTAGCGGGCGGGGGGCTCCTCGCACAGATACGCAGTATTTT. It is translated as CASSPLSGRGAPRTDTQYF.